Given below is one T cell receptor beta chain in context. Its cognate antigen is unknown. This entry belongs to a study of CD8+ T cells in alopecia areata. General study findings and limits: Patients displayed less clarity in TCR sharing than mice, a finding possibly related to HLA.

There are 14 residues in the CDR3. Germline V gene data show CDR1 as LGHNA and CDR2 as YSLEER. Germline trimming cut 2 bases from V and 5 bases from J; bases unmatched to any gene: 5. Sample treatment: oral pan-JAK inhibitor, 5-10 mg twice daily. Alopecia areata patients provided lesional scalp punch biopsies and peripheral blood, both collected for the study. cDNA reverse transcribed from extracted RNA served as the sequencing template. The protocol was immunoSEQ multiplex PCR, while the TCRdb copy is restricted to in-frame clones and leaves out a portion. This sample has some 200,000 clones; roughly 50% occur once, and the top ten carry roughly 5%.

The V and J genes are TRBV4-3 and TRBJ2-5, with 7 bases that match TRBD2. This sequence was found in a human donor with alopecia areata. The specimen comprised CD4+ T cells sorted from blood, sampled at week 24, from a patient treated with tofacitinib. The CDR3: CASSQRLAQETQYF. In nucleotides, the CDR3 is TGCGCCAGCAGCCAAAGACTAGCCCAGGAGACCCAGTACTTC.